This TCR beta chain was sequenced for a study of OX40 agonist ivuxolimab in advanced cancers. At the level of the study: Partial responses were achieved by three patients, one with hepatocellular carcinoma and two with cutaneous melanoma. Study-wide results and limits: Antigen specificity remained undetermined for the expanded peripheral T cells.

Trimming took 4 bases from V and 2 from J, leaving 10 bases between them. This CDR3 contains 13 residues. The protocol was immunoSEQ multiplex PCR, while the TCRdb copy is restricted to in-frame clones and leaves out a portion. This table holds 50,000 to 55,000 clones, roughly nine tenths found once. Turning to this clone: Its antigen is unknown.

This material consisted of CD4+ or CD8+ T cells sorted from blood, taken in a trial of the OX40 agonist ivuxolimab. This sequence joins TRBV5-3 and TRBJ2-7, with D perhaps TRBD1 (5 bases). TRBV5-3 is an ORF, and what it does is uncertain. This TCR came from an adult with an advanced solid tumor such as melanoma, head and neck, liver or kidney cancer. DNA for the CDR3: TGTGCCAGAAGCAGGACACTTACCTACGAGCAGTACTTC. This gives the protein CARSRTLTYEQYF.